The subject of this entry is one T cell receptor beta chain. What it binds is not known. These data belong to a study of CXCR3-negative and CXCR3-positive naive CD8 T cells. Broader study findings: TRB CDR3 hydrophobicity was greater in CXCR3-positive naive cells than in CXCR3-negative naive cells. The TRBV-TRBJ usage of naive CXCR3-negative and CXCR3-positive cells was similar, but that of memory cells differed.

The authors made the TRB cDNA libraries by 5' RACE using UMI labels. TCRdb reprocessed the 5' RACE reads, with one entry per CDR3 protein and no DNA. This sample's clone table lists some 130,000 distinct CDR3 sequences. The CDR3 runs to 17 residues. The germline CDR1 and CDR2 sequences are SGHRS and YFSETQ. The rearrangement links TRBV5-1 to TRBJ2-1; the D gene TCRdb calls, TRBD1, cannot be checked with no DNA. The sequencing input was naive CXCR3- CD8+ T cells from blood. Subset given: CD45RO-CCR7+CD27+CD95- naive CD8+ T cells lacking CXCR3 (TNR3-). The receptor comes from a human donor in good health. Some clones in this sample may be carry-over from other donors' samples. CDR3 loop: CASSLGTGTGIYNEQFF.